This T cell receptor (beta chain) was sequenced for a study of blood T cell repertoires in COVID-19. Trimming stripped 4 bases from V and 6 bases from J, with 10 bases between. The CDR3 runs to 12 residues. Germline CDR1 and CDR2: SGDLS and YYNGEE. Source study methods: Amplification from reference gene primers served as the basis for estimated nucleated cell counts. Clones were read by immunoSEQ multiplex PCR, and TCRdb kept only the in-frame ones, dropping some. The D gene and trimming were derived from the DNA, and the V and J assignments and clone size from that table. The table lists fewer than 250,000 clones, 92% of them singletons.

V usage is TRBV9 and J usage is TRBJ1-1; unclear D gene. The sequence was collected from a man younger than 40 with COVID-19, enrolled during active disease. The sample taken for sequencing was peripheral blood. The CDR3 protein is CASSPDLAEAFF. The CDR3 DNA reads TGTGCCAGCAGCCCAGACTTGGCTGAAGCTTTCTTT.